What follows are 3 T cell receptor beta chains derived from one specimen sequenced in a study of Ad26.COV2.S vaccination and SARS-CoV-2 variants. Sequencing used immunoSEQ multiplex PCR; TCRdb keeps in-frame clones, though not all of them. The sample lists around 94,000 clones; around 82% were seen once. The source material was peripheral blood, sampled after recovery from COVID-19. The receptors originated from a human donor who had recovered from COVID-19.

Sample share makes this clone medium-sized. The rearrangement joins TRBV6-1 to TRBJ2-3; D not certain. This CDR3 is built from 13 residues. Per germline, CDR1 MNHNS and CDR2 SASEGT. With 0 bases removed from V and 7 bases from J, the gap between germline ends came to 8 bases. CDR3: CASSEADTNTQYF. CDR3 DNA: TGTGCCAGCAGTGAAGCCGATACCAATACGCAGTATTTT.

This sequence joins TRBV2 and TRBJ1-2; D not certain. The CDR3 is 14 residues long. Germline CDR1 is SNHLY and CDR2 is FYNNEI. Trimming left V 2 bases short and J 0 bases short, with 7 bases between. Here the CDR3 DNA reads TGTGCCAGCAGTGAAACTGCAGCTAACTATGGCTACACCTTC. It specifies CASSETAANYGYTF.

The chain links TRBV6-5 to TRBJ1-1, with TRBD1 matching 8 bases. V lost 7 bases to trimming and J lost 1 base; unmatched junction nucleotides: 5. CDR1 MNHEY and CDR2 SVGAGI come from the germline V gene. The CDR3 covers 14 residues. The DNA of the CDR3 is TGTGCCAGCACCTCGGGACAGGCGAACACTGAAGCTTTCTTT. It codes for CASTSGQANTEAFF.